This passage covers 28 T cell receptor beta chains from one sample sequenced in a study of cytomegalovirus exposure and HLA in healthy donors. With 60 Vbeta and 13 Jbeta primers, the PCR was carried out. Profiling relied on immunoSEQ multiplex PCR, and the TCRdb table lists in-frame clones only, not all of them. The table includes approximately 120,000 clones, 17% detected once. The sequencing input was PBMCs. The origin of the receptors is a female donor in good health and CMV-seropositive.

This chain links TRBV28 with TRBJ2-5; TRBD2 agrees at 8 bases. Germline lookup yields CDR1 MDHEN and CDR2 SYDVKM. V lost 2 bases and J lost 7; bases outside the gene matches: 9. The CDR3 consists of 15 residues. The DNA for the CDR3 is TGTGCCAGCAGTTTACGTTTTTCCCTAGCGGGGACCCAGTACTTC. This sequence encodes CASSLRFSLAGTQYF. Looking up the rest from reference TRBV28 and TRBJ2-5 gives the full variable domain: DVKVTQSSRYLVKRTGEKVFLECVQDMDHENMFWYRQDPGLGLRLIYFSYDVKMKEKGDIPEGYSVSREKKERFSLILESASTNQTSMYLCASSLRFSLAGTQYFGPGTRLLVL.

This clone was seen a handful of times. Other nucleotide sequences from this sample produce the same CDR3. The chain is built from TRBV30 and TRBJ1-2; 7 nucleotides line up with TRBD1. This CDR3 spans 15 amino acids. Trimming removed 3 bases from V and 5 bases from J; junction bases left unmatched: 12. Germline assignment: CDR1 GTSNPN and CDR2 SVGIG (reference sequence). The CDR3 protein is CAWRDRLIGMYGYTF. Written as DNA, the CDR3 is TGTGCCTGGAGGGACAGGCTAATAGGGATGTATGGCTACACCTTC.

The rearrangement uses TRBV2 and TRBJ2-3, with 9 bases that match TRBD1. The V and J ends lost 5 bases and 4 bases, in that order; junction bases with no gene match: 4. The CDR3 contains 14 residues. Germline V gene sequence: CDR1 SNHLY, CDR2 FYNNEI. The CDR3 coding sequence is TGTGCCAGCAGTCTGGACAGGGGCCCAGATACGCAGTATTTT. This encodes CASSLDRGPDTQYF.

In its sample, this clone was seen a few times. V and J are TRBV9 and TRBJ2-3; 9 bases agree with TRBD2. CDR1 SGDLS and CDR2 YYNGEE come from the germline V gene. This CDR3 comprises 16 residues. V lost 4 bases to trimming and J lost 3 bases; unmatched junction nucleotides: 9. CDR3 nucleotide sequence: TGTGCCAGCAGCCCCCGTGCGGGAGGGGGAACAGATACGCAGTATTTT. Translating gives CASSPRAGGGTDTQYF.

This chain connects TRBV7-3 to TRBJ2-7; 14 nucleotides agree with TRBD2. Unmatched junction bases numbered 9, after V lost 4 bases and J lost 7 bases. The length of the CDR3 is 16 residues. The germline gives CDR1 SGHTA, CDR2 FQGTGA. The CDR3 nucleotides read TGTGCCAGCAGCTCTTCGACTAGCGGGAGGGCGGGGGAGCAGTACTTC. Translation gives CASSSSTSGRAGEQYF.

This clone occurred a few times. The V and J genes are TRBV6-5 and TRBJ2-6; tentatively, D is TRBD2 (5 bases). The germline V gene has CDR1 MNHEY and CDR2 SVGAGI. There are 14 residues in the CDR3. Trimming cost V 11 bases and J 0 bases, with 11 bases left between them. In DNA, the CDR3 is TGTGCCGCCGGGGTATCCTCTGGGGCCAACGTCCTGACTTTC. Its protein product is CAAGVSSGANVLTF.

CDR3 protein: CASTPSGAVGNIQYF. The CDR3 nucleotides read TGCGCCAGCACCCCTAGCGGGGCGGTGGGAAACATTCAGTACTTC. V is TRBV5-1 and J is TRBJ2-4; TRBD2 aligns across 9 bases. The V gene's germline CDR1 is SGHRS and CDR2 YFSETQ. This CDR3 has 15 residues. Trimming took 6 bases from V and 6 from J; bases not matched to a gene: 10.

This clone was seen only a few times. This chain links TRBV5-1 with TRBJ1-1; D not certain. This CDR3 region has 14 residues. V was shortened by 4 bases and J by 1 base, with 11 bases between the two germline ends. The V gene's germline CDR1 is SGHRS and CDR2 YFSETQ. The CDR3 DNA sequence: TGCGCCAGCAGCCACTTAACGCGGAACACTGAAGCTTTCTTT. Translating gives CASSHLTRNTEAFF.

This clone has just a few counts. The chain couples TRBV4-2 to TRBJ2-1; 7 nucleotides match TRBD2. Trimming removed 4 bases from V and 5 bases from J; junction bases left unmatched: 5. Per the germline V gene, CDR1 is LGHNA and CDR2 is YNFKEQ. The CDR3 is 14 residues long. Here the CDR3 reads CASSRSLADNEQFF. For the CDR3, the DNA is TGTGCCAGCAGCCGATCCCTAGCGGACAATGAGCAGTTCTTC.

The chain recombines TRBV5-1 with TRBJ2-2, with TRBD2 matching 12 bases. This CDR3 spans 16 amino acids. Germline CDR1 and CDR2: SGHRS and YFSETQ. The trim removed 3 bases at V and 3 bases at J, leaving 3 bases unmatched. CDR3 coding DNA: TGCGCCAGCAGCTCGGCTAGCGGGGGGGACACCGGGGAGCTGTTTTTT. Translating it yields CASSSASGGDTGELFF.

This clone was detected only a few times. This chain uses TRBV9 with TRBJ2-5, with 10 positions matching TRBD2. V was clipped by 4 bases and J by 5 bases; unmatched bases: 5. The CDR3 sequence is 14 residues long. CDR1 and CDR2 (germline): SGDLS, YYNGEE. CDR3 coding DNA: TGTGCCAGCAGCATTAGCGGGAGGACGGAGACCCAGTACTTC. It translates to CASSISGRTETQYF. Supplemented by reference TRBV9 and TRBJ2-5, the full variable domain reads DSGVTQTPKHLITATGQRVTLRCSPRSGDLSVYWYQQSLDQGLQFLIQYYNGEERAKGNILERFSAQQFPDLHSELNLSSLELGDSALYFCASSISGRTETQYFGPGTRLLVL.

V and J are TRBV10-1 and TRBJ2-2, with a weak D call TRBD2 (5 bases). V was shortened by 3 bases and J by 3 bases, with 11 bases between the two germline ends. Germline-derived CDR1 and CDR2 are WNHNN and SYGVQD (reference sequence). The CDR3 has 15 amino acids. CDR3 sequence reads: CASSDSADYTGELFF. The CDR3 bases are TGCGCCAGCAGTGATAGCGCAGATTACACCGGGGAGCTGTTTTTT.

Here the CDR3 reads CASRPSRDRGLRYEQYF. The CDR3 DNA follows: TGTGCCAGCAGACCTTCCCGGGACAGGGGTTTAAGATACGAGCAGTACTTC. The genes are TRBV28 and TRBJ2-7, with 10 bases fitting TRBD1. The CDR3 spans 17 residues. The germline CDR1 and CDR2 sequences are MDHEN and SYDVKM. Germline trimming cut 6 bases from V and 4 bases from J; bases unmatched to any gene: 15.

Remarks on this clone: Likely a read error: the CDR3 ends without its conserved phenylalanine or tryptophan. This rearrangement joins TRBV6-5 to TRBJ1-1; 8 nucleotides line up with TRBD1. The CDR3 extends over 14 amino acids. The V segment lost 0 bases and the J segment 7 bases; nucleotides outside the gene matches: 4. Germline CDR1 and CDR2: MNHEY and SVGAGI. The CDR3 loop is CASSYSRQGHEAFV. The CDR3 DNA reads TGTGCCAGCAGTTACTCGCGACAGGGGCATGAAGCTTTCGTT.

This clone appeared a few times. V and J are TRBV6-5 and TRBJ2-7; 12 nucleotides line up with TRBD2. CDR3 length equals 15 residues. Germline CDR1 is MNHEY and CDR2 is SVGAGI. V trimming: 0 bases; J trimming: 5 bases; junction bases outside the gene matches: 2. The CDR3 sequence: CASSYSLAGGHEQYF. The CDR3 DNA reads as TGTGCCAGCAGTTACTCGCTAGCGGGAGGGCACGAGCAGTACTTC.

This clone was counted only a few times. The chain joins TRBV2 to TRBJ1-5; TRBD1 agrees at 7 bases. Germline CDR1 reads SNHLY; CDR2 reads FYNNEI. The CDR3 contains 12 residues. V shed 5 bases and J 6 bases; nucleotides not matched to a gene: 1. The CDR3 nucleotides are TGTGCCAGCAGTCAGGGGGGTCAGCCCCAGCATTTT. Amino acids: CASSQGGQPQHF.

This clone was counted between two and nine times. The J gene is TRBJ2-7, the V gene TRBV10-3; 8 bases line up with TRBD2. The length of the CDR3 is 13 residues. Unmatched junction bases numbered 13, after V lost 11 bases and J lost 7 bases. The germline V gene encodes CDR1 ENHRY and CDR2 SYGVKD. CDR3 protein: CAPQLGGGWEQYF. CDR3 bases: TGTGCCCCCCAACTCGGGGGGGGGTGGGAGCAGTACTTC.

The table lists this clone with a count of one. This rearrangement joins TRBV2 to TRBJ1-6; D gene uncertain. Germline CDR1 and CDR2: SNHLY and FYNNEI. This CDR3 is 16 amino acids long. V lost 3 bases and J lost 2, with 11 bases in between. Here the CDR3 reads CASSERGFAYNSPLHF. DNA for the CDR3: TGTGCCAGCAGTGAGCGAGGGTTTGCCTATAATTCACCCCTCCACTTT.

The DNA for the CDR3 is TGCAGCGCCGTAAGGGGGACCATGAACACTGAAGCTTTCTTT. It is translated as CSAVRGTMNTEAFF. The V gene is TRBV29-1, the J gene TRBJ1-1, with a possible D match to TRBD1 (6 bases). V shed 7 bases and J shed 0 bases, with 15 bases lying between them. CDR1 and CDR2 from the germline V gene are SQVTM and ANQGSEA. The CDR3 covers 14 residues.

The V and J genes are TRBV4-2 and TRBJ2-7; 14 positions agree with TRBD2. The CDR3 totals 19 residues. V was clipped by 4 bases and J by 3 bases; unmatched bases: 14. Germline V lookup: CDR1 LGHNA, CDR2 YNFKEQ. The CDR3 here is CASSREGTSGSGYSYEQYF. In nucleotides, the CDR3 is TGTGCCAGCAGCCGAGAAGGGACTAGCGGGAGTGGGTATAGCTACGAGCAGTACTTC.

V usage is TRBV6-6 and J usage is TRBJ2-1; D is unresolved. CDR3 length: 14 residues. Germline CDR1 is MNHNY and CDR2 is SVGAGI (reference sequence). Trimming left V 6 bases short and J 3 bases short, with 12 bases between. The DNA for the CDR3 is TGTGCCAGCAGCCCAATAACAGACTACAATGAGCAGTTCTTC. Residues: CASSPITDYNEQFF.

There are a few counts of this clone. CDR3 in amino acids: CASTPDRPSYNEQFF. CDR3 sequence (DNA): TGCGCCAGCACCCCGGACAGGCCCTCCTACAATGAGCAGTTCTTC. J is TRBJ2-1 and V is TRBV5-1; 7 nucleotides align to TRBD1. The V gene's germline CDR1 is SGHRS and CDR2 YFSETQ. The CDR3 is made up of 15 amino acids. Unmatched junction bases numbered 6, after V lost 6 bases and J lost 0 bases.

The CDR3 DNA reads as TGTGCTAGTGGCCCTGGACAGTATAGCAATCAGCCCCAGCATTTT. It translates to CASGPGQYSNQPQHF. The rearrangement joins TRBV12-5 to TRBJ1-5; possible D gene TRBD1, 6 bases. The V end was cut by 6 bases, the J end by 0 bases, with 12 bases between. Per germline, CDR1 LGHNT and CDR2 FRNRAP. CDR3 length: 15 amino acids.

V and J are TRBV9 and TRBJ2-1; D is unclear. Germline loops: CDR1 SGDLS, CDR2 YYNGEE. The CDR3 sequence is 11 residues long. Trimming pared 4 bases from V and 8 bases from J, leaving 7 bases between. CDR3 residues: CASSISHEQFF. The CDR3 nucleotides are TGTGCCAGCAGCATTAGCCATGAGCAGTTCTTC.

This clone was seen more than once but under ten times. The V call is TRBV7-9, the J call TRBJ2-2, with D maybe TRBD2 (6 bases). CDR1 is SEHNR, CDR2 FQNEAQ, per germline (reference sequence). V was cut by 11 bases and J by 1 base, with 14 bases left in between. CDR3 length: 14 residues. The CDR3 loop reads CAWGGQRNTGELFF. Written as DNA, the CDR3 is TGTGCCTGGGGAGGACAAAGGAACACCGGGGAGCTGTTTTTT. Full variable domain (missing parts from reference TRBV7-9 and TRBJ2-2): DTGVSQNPRHKITKRGQNVTFRCDPISEHNRLYWYRQTLGQGPEFLTYFQNEAQLEKSRLLSDRFSAERPKGSFSTLEIQRTEQGDSAMYLCAWGGQRNTGELFFGEGSRLTVL.

This chain links TRBV6-5 with TRBJ2-2; D is perhaps TRBD1 (5 bases). This CDR3 has 14 residues. From germline, CDR1 is MNHEY and CDR2 SVGAGI. V lost 4 bases, J lost 1 base, and 7 bases lay in between. The CDR3 protein is CASSFTGNTGELFF. The CDR3 nucleotides are TGTGCCAGCAGTTTCACAGGGAACACCGGGGAGCTGTTTTTT.

The rearrangement links TRBV5-4 to TRBJ1-3; 9 bases match TRBD1. V lost 5 bases and J lost 5; bases outside the gene matches: 11. The CDR3 consists of 16 residues. Germline CDR1 is SGHNT and CDR2 is YYREEE (reference sequence). The CDR3: CASRMTGTGNRNTIYF. In DNA form, the CDR3 reads TGTGCCAGCAGGATGACCGGGACAGGGAATAGAAACACCATATATTTT. The variable domain in full, completed from reference TRBV5-4 and TRBJ1-3, reads ETGVTQSPTHLIKTRGQQVTLRCSSQSGHNTVSWYQQALGQGPQFIFQYYREEENGRGNFPPRFSGLQFPNYSSELNVNALELDDSALYLCASRMTGTGNRNTIYFGEGSWLTVV.

The chain carries TRBV2 and TRBJ1-1, with D tentatively TRBD1 (5 bases). Trimming removed 8 bases from V and 5 bases from J, with 12 bases in between. CDR3 length equals 12 residues. Germline V gene data show CDR1 as SNHLY and CDR2 as FYNNEI. CDR3 residues: CASLPGRTEAFF. The DNA of the CDR3 is TGTGCCAGCCTCCCAGGGCGGACTGAAGCTTTCTTT. Together with reference TRBV2 and TRBJ1-1, the CDR3 gives the full variable domain: EPEVTQTPSHQVTQMGQEVILRCVPISNHLYFYWYRQILGQKVEFLVSFYNNEISEKSEIFDDQFSVERPDGSNFTLKIRSTKLEDSAMYFCASLPGRTEAFFGQGTRLTVV.